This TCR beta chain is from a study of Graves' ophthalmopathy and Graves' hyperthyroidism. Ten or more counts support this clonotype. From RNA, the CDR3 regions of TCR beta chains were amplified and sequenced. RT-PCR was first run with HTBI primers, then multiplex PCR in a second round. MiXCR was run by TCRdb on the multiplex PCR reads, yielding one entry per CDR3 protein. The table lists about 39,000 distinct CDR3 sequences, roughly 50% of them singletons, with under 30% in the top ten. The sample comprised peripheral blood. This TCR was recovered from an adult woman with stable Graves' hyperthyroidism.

This CDR3 is CSARPFSGSSYEQYF. For the CDR3, the DNA is TGCAGTGCTAGACCCTTTTCGGGAAGCTCCTACGAGCAGTACTTC. The rearrangement links TRBV20-1 to TRBJ2-7, with a tentative D call TRBD2 (5 bases). The CDR3 is 15 residues long. V was trimmed by 2 bases and J by 0 bases, leaving 14 bases between them. Germline V gene data show CDR1 as DFQATT and CDR2 as SNEGSKA (reference sequence).